The clone carrying this T cell receptor beta chain has only a few counts. The antigen is unknown. Time point: pre-treatment sample, taken before nivolumab and TIL therapy. The tumor samples were excised metastases, mostly pleural nodules or supraclavicular lymph nodes. The immunoSEQ assay was v3. Profiled with immunoSEQ multiplex PCR; TCRdb holds only in-frame clones, not every one. This sample yields approximately 27,000 clones, of which around 77% are seen a single time; around 7.2% belongs to the top ten. The record originates from a study of TIL therapy for anti-PD-1-resistant metastatic lung cancer. Notes on the study in general: Many TIL product clones were absent from baseline tumor, suggesting clonal contraction. Compared with baseline intratumoral T cells, expanded TIL cultures were more clonal and less diverse (roughly 6.5% vs 31%).

This CDR3 has 15 amino acids. Unmatched junction bases numbered 9, after V lost 0 bases and J lost 9 bases. Germline V gives CDR1 SGHTA, CDR2 FQGNSA. The gene calls are TRBV7-2 and TRBJ2-7, with 9 bases matching TRBD2. The sequencing used tumor tissue, collected at baseline. The clonotype was recovered from a person aged 25 to 79 with non-small cell lung cancer. The CDR3 bases are TGTGCCAGCAGCTTAGCGCTAGCGGGGCCCTCCGCGCAGTACTTC. Translation: CASSLALAGPSAQYF.